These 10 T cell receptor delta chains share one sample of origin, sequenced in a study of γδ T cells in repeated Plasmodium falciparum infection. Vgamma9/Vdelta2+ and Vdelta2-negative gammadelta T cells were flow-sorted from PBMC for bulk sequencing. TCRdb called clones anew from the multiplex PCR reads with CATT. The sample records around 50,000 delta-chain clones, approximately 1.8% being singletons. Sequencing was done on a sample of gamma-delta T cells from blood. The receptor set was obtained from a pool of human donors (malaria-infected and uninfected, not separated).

The CDR3 DNA reads as TGTGCTCTTGGGGAACTAAGAATAAACCTAGGAAACGCTAGAAGAGAAAACCTGATCTTT. Translation: CALGELRINLGNARRENLIF. The chain combines TRDV1 with TRDJ4; D gene uncertain. The J gene is not listed in TCRdb, so it was assigned here from a DNA match to germline. CDR1 is TSWWSYY and CDR2 is QGS in the germline V gene. The CDR3 contains 20 residues. V lost 0 bases and J 7 bases, leaving 33 bases between the germline ends.

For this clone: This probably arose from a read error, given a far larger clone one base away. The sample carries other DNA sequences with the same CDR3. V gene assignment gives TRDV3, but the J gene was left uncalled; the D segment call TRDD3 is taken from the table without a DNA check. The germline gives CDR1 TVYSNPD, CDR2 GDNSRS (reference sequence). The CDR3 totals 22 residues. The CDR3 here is CALPRGPSGLGIRVWYTDKLIF. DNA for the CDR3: TGTGCCCTCCCGCGGGGACCTTCCGGTTTGGGGATACGCGTTTGGTACACCGATAAACTCATCTTC.

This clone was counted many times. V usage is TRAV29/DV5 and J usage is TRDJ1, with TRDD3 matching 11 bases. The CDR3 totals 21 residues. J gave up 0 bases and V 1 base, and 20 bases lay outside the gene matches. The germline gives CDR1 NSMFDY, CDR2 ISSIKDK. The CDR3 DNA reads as TGTGCAGCAAGCTATATCCTTTACTGGGGGATAGAAAACCCGTACACCGATAAACTCATCTTT. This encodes CAASYILYWGIENPYTDKLIF.

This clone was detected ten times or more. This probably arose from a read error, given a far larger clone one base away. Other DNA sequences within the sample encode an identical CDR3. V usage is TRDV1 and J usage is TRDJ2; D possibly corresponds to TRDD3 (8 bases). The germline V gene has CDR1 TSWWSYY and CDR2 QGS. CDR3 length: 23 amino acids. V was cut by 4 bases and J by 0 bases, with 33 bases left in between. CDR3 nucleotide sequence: TGTGCTCTTGGGGCGATGGCCTTCCTCCATTTTACTGGGGGTCCCGCTTTGACAGCACAACTCTTCTTT. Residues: CALGAMAFLHFTGGPALTAQLFF.

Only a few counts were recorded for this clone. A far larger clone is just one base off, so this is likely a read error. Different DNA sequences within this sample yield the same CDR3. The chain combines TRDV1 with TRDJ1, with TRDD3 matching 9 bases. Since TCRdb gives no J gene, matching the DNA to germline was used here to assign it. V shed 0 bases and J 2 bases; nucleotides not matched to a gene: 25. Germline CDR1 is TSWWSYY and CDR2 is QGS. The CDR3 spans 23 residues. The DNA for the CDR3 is TGTGCTCTTGGGGAACTGAACCCAAAAGTGGGGATACGGTTAACAATCGTTACCGATAAACTCATCTTT. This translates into CALGELNPKVGIRLTIVTDKLIF.

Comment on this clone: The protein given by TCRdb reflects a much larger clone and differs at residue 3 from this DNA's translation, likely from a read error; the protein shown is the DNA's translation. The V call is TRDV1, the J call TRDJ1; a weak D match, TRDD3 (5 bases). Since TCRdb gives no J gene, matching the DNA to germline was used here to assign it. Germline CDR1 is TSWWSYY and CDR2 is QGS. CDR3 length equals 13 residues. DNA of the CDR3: TGTGCTTTTGGGGAACCGGACACCGATAAACTCATCTTT. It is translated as CAFGEPDTDKLIF.

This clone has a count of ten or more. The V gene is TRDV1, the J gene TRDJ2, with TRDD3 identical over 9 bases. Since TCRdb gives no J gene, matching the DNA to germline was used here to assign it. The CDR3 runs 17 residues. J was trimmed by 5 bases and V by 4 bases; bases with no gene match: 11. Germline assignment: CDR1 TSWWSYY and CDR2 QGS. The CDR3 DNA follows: TGTGCTCTTGGGGCACCCTGGCGGGGATACGCTACAGCACAACTCTTCTTT. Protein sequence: CALGAPWRGYATAQLFF.

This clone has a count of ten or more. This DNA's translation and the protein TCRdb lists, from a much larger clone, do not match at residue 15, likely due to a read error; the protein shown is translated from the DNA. The CDR3 DNA sequence: TGTGCCTTTATATCTTCCGCTACAGTCTGGGGGGCCAGGAACGCCGATAAACTCATCTTT. Translating gives CAFISSATVWGARNADKLIF. The rearrangement joins TRDV3 to TRDJ1; 7 bases fit TRDD3. The J gene was not available in TCRdb and was assigned here by matching the DNA to germline segments. This CDR3 is built from 20 residues. The ends lost 1 base at V and 3 bases at J; junction bases unmatched: 26. In germline, CDR1 is TVYSNPD, CDR2 GDNSRS (reference sequence).

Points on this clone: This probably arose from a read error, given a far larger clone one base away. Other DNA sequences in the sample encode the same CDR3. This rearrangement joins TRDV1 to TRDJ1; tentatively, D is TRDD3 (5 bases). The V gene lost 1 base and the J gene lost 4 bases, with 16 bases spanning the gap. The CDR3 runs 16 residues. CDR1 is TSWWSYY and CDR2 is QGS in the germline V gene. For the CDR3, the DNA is TGTGCTCTTGGGGAACGGTACCGAGGGATTAGCGATAAACTCATCTTT. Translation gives CALGERYRGISDKLIF.

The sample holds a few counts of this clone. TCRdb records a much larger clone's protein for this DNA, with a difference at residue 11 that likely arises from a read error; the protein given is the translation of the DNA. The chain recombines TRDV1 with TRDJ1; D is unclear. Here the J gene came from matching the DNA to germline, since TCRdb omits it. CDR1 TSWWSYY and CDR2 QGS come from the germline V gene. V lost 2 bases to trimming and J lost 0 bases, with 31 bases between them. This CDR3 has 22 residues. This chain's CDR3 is CALGENQFKYCGTPLYTDKLIF. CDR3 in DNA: TGTGCTCTTGGGGAAAACCAATTCAAGTACTGTGGGACACCTCTGTACACCGATAAACTCATCTTT.